This TCR beta chain was identified during a study of preoperative IRX-2 immunotherapy in early breast cancer. V was shortened by 2 bases and J by 2 bases, with 10 bases between the two germline ends. The CDR3 spans 15 residues. Germline V CDR1 and CDR2: SGHDN, FVKESK. Assay: immunoSEQ multiplex PCR; the TCRdb copy retains only in-frame clones and omits some. This table holds 3,300 or so clones, 69% found once. Specified treatment: preoperative locoregional IRX-2 cytokine immunotherapy. Patients received preoperative, locoregional IRX-2 cytokine immunotherapy in a phase Ib study. This chain connects TRBV14 to TRBJ2-1; D possibly corresponds to TRBD1 (5 bases). This clonotype was obtained from a human donor with breast cancer. The sample was tumor tissue, taken before IRX-2 immunotherapy. The CDR3 coding sequence is TGTGCCAGCAGCCAACAAGGGGCAGCCTACAATGAGCAGTTCTTC. Amino acid sequence: CASSQQGAAYNEQFF.